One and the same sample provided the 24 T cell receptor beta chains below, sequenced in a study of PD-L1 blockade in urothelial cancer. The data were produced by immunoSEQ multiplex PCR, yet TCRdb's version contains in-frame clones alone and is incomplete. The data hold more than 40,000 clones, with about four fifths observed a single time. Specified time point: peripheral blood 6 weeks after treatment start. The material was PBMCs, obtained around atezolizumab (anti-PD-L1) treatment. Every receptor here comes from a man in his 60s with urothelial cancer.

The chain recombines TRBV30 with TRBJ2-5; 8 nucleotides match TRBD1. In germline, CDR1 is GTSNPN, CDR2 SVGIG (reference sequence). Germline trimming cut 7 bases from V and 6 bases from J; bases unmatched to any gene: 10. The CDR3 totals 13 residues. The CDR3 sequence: CASALTGGQTQYF. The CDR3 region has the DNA TGTGCCTCAGCCCTTACAGGGGGACAGACCCAGTACTTC.

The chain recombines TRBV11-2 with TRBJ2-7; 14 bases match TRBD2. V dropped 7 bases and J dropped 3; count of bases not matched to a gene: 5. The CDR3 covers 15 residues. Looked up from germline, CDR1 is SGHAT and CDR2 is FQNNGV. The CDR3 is CASILGTSGGYEQYF. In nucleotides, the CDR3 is TGTGCCAGCATCTTGGGGACTAGCGGGGGCTACGAGCAGTACTTC.

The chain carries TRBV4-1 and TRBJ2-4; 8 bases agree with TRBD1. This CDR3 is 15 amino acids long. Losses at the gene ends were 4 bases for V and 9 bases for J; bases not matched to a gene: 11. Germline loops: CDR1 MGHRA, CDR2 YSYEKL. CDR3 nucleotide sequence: TGCGCCAGCAGCCCAAGGGCACAGGGGGATGTCATTCAGTACTTC. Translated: CASSPRAQGDVIQYF.

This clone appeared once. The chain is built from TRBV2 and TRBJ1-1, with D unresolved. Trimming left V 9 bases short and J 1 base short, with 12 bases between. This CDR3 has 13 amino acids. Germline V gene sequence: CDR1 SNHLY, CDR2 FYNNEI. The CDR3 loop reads CASVRGRNTEAFF. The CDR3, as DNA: TGTGCCAGTGTTAGAGGGAGGAACACTGAAGCTTTCTTT.

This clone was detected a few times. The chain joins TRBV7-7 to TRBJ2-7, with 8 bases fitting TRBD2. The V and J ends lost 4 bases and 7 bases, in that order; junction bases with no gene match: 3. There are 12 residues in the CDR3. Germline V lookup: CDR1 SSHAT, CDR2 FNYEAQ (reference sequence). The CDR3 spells CASSSPGGEQYF. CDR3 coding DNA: TGTGCCAGCAGCTCTCCGGGGGGGGAGCAGTACTTC.

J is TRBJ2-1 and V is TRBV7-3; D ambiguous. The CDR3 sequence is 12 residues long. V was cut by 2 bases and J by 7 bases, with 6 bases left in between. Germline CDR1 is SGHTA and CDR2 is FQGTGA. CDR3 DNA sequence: TGTGCCAGCAGCTTAGGCAGTAATGAGCAGTTCTTC. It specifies CASSLGSNEQFF.

CDR3 in amino acids: CASSLGARREKLFF. CDR3 in DNA: TGTGCCAGCAGCCTGGGGGCCCGGCGGGAAAAACTGTTTTTT. The V gene is TRBV11-2, the J gene TRBJ1-4, with a tentative D call TRBD1 (6 bases). Between the trimmed V and J ends, which lost 5 bases and 8 bases, there was a span of 15 bases. The germline V gene encodes CDR1 SGHAT and CDR2 FQNNGV. The CDR3 totals 14 residues.

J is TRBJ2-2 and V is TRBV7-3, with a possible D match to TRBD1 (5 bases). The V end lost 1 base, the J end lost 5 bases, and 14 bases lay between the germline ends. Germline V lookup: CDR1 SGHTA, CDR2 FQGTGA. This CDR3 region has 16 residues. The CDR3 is CASSLSLGPGTGELFF. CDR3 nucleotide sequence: TGTGCCAGCAGCTTAAGTTTGGGGCCTGGTACCGGGGAGCTGTTTTTT.

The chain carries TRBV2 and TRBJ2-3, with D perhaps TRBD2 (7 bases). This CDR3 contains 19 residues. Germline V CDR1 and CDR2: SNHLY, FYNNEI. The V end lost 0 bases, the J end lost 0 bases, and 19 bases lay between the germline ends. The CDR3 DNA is TGTGCCAGCAGTGAAGCTCTGGGCGGGGGCTACACTAGCACAGATACGCAGTATTTT. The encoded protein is CASSEALGGGYTSTDTQYF.

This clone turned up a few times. CDR3 in DNA: TGTGCCAGCAGCCGAGGGGGTGTGCAGCCCCAGCATTTT. Amino acid sequence: CASSRGGVQPQHF. The chain has TRBV6-5 and TRBJ1-5; tentatively, D is TRBD1 (6 bases). The germline V gene encodes CDR1 MNHEY and CDR2 SVGAGI. The V gene lost 6 bases and the J gene lost 7 bases, with 13 bases spanning the gap. The CDR3 totals 13 residues.

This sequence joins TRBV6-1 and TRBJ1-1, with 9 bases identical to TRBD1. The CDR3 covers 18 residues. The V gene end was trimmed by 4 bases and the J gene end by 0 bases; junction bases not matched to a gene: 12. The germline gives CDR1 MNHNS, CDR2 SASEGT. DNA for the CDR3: TGTGCCAGCAGTGTTTTAGGGACAGGGCTCTTCTTGAACACTGAAGCTTTCTTT. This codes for CASSVLGTGLFLNTEAFF.

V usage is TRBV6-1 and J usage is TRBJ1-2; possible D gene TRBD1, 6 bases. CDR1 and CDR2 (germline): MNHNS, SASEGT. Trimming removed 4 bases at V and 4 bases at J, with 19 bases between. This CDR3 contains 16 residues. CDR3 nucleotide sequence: TGTGCCAGCAGTGGAAGCCCTCAGGGGCCGGGCTATGGCTACACCTTC. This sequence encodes CASSGSPQGPGYGYTF.

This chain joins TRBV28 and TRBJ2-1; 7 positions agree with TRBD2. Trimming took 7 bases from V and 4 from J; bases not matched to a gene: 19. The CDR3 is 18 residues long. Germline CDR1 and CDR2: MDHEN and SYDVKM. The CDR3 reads CASTSDSSLGTNYNEQFF. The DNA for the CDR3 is TGTGCCAGCACCTCGGACTCGTCTCTGGGGACTAATTACAATGAGCAGTTCTTC.

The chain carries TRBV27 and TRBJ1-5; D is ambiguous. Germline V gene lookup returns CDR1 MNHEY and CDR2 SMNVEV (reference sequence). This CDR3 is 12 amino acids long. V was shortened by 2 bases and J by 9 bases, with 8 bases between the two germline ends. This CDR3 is CASSLLRGPQHF. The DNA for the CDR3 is TGTGCCAGCAGTTTACTCCGAGGGCCCCAGCATTTT.

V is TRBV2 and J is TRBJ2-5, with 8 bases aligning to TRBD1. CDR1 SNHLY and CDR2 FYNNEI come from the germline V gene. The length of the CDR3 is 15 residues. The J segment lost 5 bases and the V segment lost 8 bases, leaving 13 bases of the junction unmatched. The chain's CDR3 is CASRLTGTGGETQYF. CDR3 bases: TGTGCCAGCCGACTGACCGGGACAGGCGGGGAGACCCAGTACTTC.

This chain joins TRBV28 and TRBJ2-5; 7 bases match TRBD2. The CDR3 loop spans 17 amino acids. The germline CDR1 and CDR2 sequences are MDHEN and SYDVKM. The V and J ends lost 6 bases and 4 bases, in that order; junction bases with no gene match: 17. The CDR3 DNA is TGTGCCAGCAGCTCCGTTGGGGCGGGGGTGGGAAGAGAGACCCAGTACTTC. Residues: CASSSVGAGVGRETQYF.

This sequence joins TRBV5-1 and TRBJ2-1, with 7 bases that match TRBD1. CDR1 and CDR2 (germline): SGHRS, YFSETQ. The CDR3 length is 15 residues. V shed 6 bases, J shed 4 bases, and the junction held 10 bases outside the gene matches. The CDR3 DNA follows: TGCGCCAGCACCCCCGTGGGGACAGCATACAATGAGCAGTTCTTC. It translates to CASTPVGTAYNEQFF.

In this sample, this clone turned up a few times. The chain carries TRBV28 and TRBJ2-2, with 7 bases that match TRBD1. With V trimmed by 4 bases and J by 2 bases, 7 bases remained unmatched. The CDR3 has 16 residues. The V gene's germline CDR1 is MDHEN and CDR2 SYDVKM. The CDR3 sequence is CASSSNRGGNTGELFF. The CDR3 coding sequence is TGTGCCAGCAGTTCAAACAGGGGCGGCAACACCGGGGAGCTGTTTTTT.

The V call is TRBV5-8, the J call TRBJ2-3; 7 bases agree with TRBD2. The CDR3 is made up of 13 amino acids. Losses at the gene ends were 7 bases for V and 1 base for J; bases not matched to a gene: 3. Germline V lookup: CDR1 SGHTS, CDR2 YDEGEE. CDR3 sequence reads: CASDTSGTDTQYF. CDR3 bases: TGTGCCAGCGACACTAGCGGCACAGATACGCAGTATTTT.

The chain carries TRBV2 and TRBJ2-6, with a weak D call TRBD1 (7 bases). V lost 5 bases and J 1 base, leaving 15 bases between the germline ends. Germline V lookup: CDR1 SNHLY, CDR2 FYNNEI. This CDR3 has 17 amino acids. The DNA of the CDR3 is TGTGCCAGCAGTAGAACAGGGGCGGGGTCTGGGGCCAACGTCCTGACTTTC. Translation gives CASSRTGAGSGANVLTF.

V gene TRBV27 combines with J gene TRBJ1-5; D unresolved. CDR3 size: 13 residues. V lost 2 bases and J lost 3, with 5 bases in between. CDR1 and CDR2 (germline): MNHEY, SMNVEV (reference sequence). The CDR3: CASSLKANQPQHF. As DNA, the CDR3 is TGTGCCAGCAGTTTAAAAGCCAATCAGCCCCAGCATTTT.

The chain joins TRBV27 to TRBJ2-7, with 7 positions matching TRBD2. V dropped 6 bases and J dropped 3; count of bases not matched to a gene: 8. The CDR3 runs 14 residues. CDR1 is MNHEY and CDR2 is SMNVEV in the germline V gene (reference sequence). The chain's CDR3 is CASSPSPGGYEQYF. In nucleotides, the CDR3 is TGTGCCAGCAGCCCTTCACCGGGGGGCTACGAGCAGTACTTC.

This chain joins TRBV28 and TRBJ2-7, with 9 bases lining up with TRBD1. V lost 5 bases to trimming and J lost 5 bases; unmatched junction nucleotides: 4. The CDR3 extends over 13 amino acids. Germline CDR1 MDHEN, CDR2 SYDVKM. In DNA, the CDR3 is TGTGCCAGCAGTCGACAGGGGGAAGACGAGCAGTACTTC. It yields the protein CASSRQGEDEQYF. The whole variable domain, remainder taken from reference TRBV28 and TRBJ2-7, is DVKVTQSSRYLVKRTGEKVFLECVQDMDHENMFWYRQDPGLGLRLIYFSYDVKMKEKGDIPEGYSVSREKKERFSLILESASTNQTSMYLCASSRQGEDEQYFGPGTRLTVT.

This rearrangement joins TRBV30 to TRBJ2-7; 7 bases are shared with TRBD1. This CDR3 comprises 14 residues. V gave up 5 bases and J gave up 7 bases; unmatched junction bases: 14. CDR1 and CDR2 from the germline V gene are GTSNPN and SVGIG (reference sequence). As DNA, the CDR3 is TGTGCCTGGCAAGGGACAGTAAGAACGGGTGAGCAGTACTTC. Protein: CAWQGTVRTGEQYF. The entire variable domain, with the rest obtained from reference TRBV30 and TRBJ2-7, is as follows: SQTIHQWPATLVQPVGSPLSLECTVEGTSNPNLYWYRQAAGRGLQLLFYSVGIGQISSEVPQNLSASRPQDRQFILSSKKLLLSDSGFYLCAWQGTVRTGEQYFGPGTRLTVT.